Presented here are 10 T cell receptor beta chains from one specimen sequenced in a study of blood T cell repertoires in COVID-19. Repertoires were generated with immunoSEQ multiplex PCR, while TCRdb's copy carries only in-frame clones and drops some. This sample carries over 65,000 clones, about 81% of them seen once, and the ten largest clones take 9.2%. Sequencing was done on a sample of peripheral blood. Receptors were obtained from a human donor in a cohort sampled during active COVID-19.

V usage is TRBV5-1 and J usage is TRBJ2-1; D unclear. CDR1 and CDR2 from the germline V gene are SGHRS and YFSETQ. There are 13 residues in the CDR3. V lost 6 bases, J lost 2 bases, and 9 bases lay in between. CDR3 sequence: CASNESPYNEQFF. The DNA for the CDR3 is TGCGCCAGCAATGAAAGCCCCTACAATGAGCAGTTCTTC. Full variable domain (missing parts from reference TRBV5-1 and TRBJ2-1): KAGVTQTPRYLIKTRGQQVTLSCSPISGHRSVSWYQQTPGQGLQFLFEYFSETQRNKGNFPGRFSGRQFSNSRSEMNVSTLELGDSALYLCASNESPYNEQFFGPGTRLTVL.

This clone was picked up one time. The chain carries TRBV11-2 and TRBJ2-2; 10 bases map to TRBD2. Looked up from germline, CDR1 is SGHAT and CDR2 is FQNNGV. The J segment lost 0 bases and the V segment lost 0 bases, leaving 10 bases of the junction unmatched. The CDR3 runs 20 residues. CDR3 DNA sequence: TGTGCCAGCAGCTTAGAGCTGAGGACTAGCGGTTACGCGAACACCGGGGAGCTGTTTTTT. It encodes CASSLELRTSGYANTGELFF.

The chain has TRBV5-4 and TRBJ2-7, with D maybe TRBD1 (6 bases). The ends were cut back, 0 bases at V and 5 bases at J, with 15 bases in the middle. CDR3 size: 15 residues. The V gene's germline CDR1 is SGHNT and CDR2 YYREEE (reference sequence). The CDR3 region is CASSLEPGELNEQYF. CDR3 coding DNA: TGTGCCAGCAGCTTGGAGCCAGGGGAATTGAACGAGCAGTACTTC.

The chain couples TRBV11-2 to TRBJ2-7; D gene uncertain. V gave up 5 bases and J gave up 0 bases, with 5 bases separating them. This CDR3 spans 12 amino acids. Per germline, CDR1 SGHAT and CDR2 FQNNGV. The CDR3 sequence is CASSPSSYEQYF. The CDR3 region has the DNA TGTGCCAGCAGCCCGAGCTCCTACGAGCAGTACTTC.

Here the CDR3 DNA reads TGTGCCACCAGCAGAATAACAGGGGAGCAGTTCTTC. It encodes CATSRITGEQFF. The V and J genes are TRBV15 and TRBJ2-1, with TRBD1 as a possible D gene (6 bases). There are 12 residues in the CDR3. Germline-derived CDR1 and CDR2 are LNHNV and YYDKDF (reference sequence). V lost 2 bases and J 10 bases, leaving 9 bases between the germline ends.

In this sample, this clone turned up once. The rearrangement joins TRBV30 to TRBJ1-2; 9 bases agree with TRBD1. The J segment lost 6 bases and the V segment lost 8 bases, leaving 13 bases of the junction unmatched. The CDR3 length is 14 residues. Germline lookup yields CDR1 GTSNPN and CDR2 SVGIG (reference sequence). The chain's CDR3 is CATLGTGWGNGYTF. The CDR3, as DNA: TGTGCCACTCTTGGGACAGGGTGGGGGAATGGCTACACCTTC. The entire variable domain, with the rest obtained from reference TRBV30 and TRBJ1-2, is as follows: SQTIHQWPATLVQPVGSPLSLECTVEGTSNPNLYWYRQAAGRGLQLLFYSVGIGQISSEVPQNLSASRPQDRQFILSSKKLLLSDSGFYLCATLGTGWGNGYTFGSGTRLTVV.

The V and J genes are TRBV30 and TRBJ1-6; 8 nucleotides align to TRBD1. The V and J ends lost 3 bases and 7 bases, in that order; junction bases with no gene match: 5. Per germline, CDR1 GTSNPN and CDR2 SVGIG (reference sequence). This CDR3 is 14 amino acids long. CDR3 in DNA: TGTGCCTGGAGAAACAGGGGGATGAATTCACCCCTCCACTTT. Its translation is CAWRNRGMNSPLHF.

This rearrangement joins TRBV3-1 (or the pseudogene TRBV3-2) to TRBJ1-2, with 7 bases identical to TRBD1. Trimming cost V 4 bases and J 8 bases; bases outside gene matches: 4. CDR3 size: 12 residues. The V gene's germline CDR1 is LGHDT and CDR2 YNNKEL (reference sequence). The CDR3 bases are TGTGCCAGCAGCCCAGGGGGTCGGGGCTACACCTTC. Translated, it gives CASSPGGRGYTF.

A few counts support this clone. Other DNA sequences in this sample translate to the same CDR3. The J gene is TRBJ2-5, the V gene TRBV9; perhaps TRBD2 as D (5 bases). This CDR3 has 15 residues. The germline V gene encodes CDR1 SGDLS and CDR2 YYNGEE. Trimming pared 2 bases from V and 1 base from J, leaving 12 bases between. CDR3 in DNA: TGTGCCAGCAGCGTTGGAGGACGGCCCCAAGAGACCCAGTACTTC. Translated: CASSVGGRPQETQYF. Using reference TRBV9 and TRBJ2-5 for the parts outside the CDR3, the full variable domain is DSGVTQTPKHLITATGQRVTLRCSPRSGDLSVYWYQQSLDQGLQFLIQYYNGEERAKGNILERFSAQQFPDLHSELNLSSLELGDSALYFCASSVGGRPQETQYFGPGTRLLVL.

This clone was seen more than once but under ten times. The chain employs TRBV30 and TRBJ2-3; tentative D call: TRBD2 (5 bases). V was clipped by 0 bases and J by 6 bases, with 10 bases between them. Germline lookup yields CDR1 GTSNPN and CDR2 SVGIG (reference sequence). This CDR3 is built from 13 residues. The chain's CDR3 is CAWSVLGMDTQYF. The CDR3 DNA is TGTGCCTGGAGTGTACTCGGGATGGATACGCAGTATTTT.